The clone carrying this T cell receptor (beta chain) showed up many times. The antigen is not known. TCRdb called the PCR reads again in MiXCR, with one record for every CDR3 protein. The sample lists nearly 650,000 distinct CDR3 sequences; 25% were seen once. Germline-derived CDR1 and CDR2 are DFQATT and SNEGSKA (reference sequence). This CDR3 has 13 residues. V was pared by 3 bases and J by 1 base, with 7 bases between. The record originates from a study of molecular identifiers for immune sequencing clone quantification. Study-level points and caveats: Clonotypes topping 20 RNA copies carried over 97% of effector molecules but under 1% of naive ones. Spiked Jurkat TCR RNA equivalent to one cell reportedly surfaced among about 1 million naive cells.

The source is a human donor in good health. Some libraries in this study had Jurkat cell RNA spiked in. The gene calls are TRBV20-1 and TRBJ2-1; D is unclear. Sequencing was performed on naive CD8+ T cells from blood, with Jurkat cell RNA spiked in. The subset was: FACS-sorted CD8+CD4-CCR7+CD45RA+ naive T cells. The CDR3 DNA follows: TGCAGTGCTAGTTTTAGGTCCTACAATGAGCAGTTCTTC. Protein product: CSASFRSYNEQFF.